Listed here is a single TCR beta chain. The data were obtained in a study of blood T cell repertoires in COVID-19. Background on the study: There were acute and convalescent COVID-19 samples, and they came from the United States, Italy and Spain.

The CDR3 runs 16 residues. Germline values: CDR1 SGHRS, CDR2 YFSETQ. J was trimmed by 7 bases and V by 1 base; bases with no gene match: 4. Only in-frame clones appear in the TCRdb table, and some are missing; sequencing was by immunoSEQ multiplex PCR. The table lists more than 95,000 clones, around four fifths of them singletons. The receptor's source is a man in his fifties or sixties with acute or convalescent COVID-19. The chain combines TRBV5-1 with TRBJ1-6, with 11 bases matching TRBD1. Sequencing input: peripheral blood. For the CDR3, the DNA is TGCGCCAGCAGCTTGTCAGGACAGGGGGCGAATTCACCCCTCCACTTT. This encodes CASSLSGQGANSPLHF.